The 6 T cell receptor beta chains listed next were all sequenced from one sample in a study of blood T cell repertoires in COVID-19. Repertoires were generated with immunoSEQ multiplex PCR, while TCRdb's copy carries only in-frame clones and drops some. The sample contains over 150,000 clones, 85% to 90% of which appear only once. Source material: peripheral blood. Receptors were obtained from a man over 45 who had recovered from COVID-19.

Only a few counts were recorded for this clone. The rearrangement links TRBV21-1 to TRBJ2-1; the D segment call TRBD2 is taken from the table without a DNA check. TRBV21-1 is a pseudogene locus. This CDR3 spans 16 amino acids. The CDR3 is CASSSKVTLRLDEQFF. For the CDR3, the DNA is TGTGCCAGCAGCTCAAAAGTCACGCTGCGCTTGGATGAGCAGTTCTTC.

Only one count was recorded for this clone. The chain links TRBV9 to TRBJ1-1, with 7 bases lining up with TRBD1. Per the germline V gene, CDR1 is SGDLS and CDR2 is YYNGEE. This CDR3 has 13 amino acids. Trimming cost V 0 bases and J 11 bases; bases outside gene matches: 7. The CDR3 here is CASSVEVTGLAFF. DNA of the CDR3: TGTGCCAGCAGCGTAGAAGTGACAGGGCTCGCTTTCTTT.

The V and J genes are TRBV15 and TRBJ2-6; no clear D. Per the germline V gene, CDR1 is LNHNV and CDR2 is YYDKDF (reference sequence). This CDR3 has 16 amino acids. V lost 1 base, J lost 0 bases, and 7 bases lay in between. CDR3 region: CATSRAGSSGANVLTF. In nucleotides, the CDR3 is TGTGCCACCAGCAGAGCAGGTTCCTCTGGGGCCAACGTCCTGACTTTC.

The rearrangement uses TRBV29-1 and TRBJ2-1; 9 nucleotides agree with TRBD1. The CDR3 is made up of 14 amino acids. Losses at the gene ends were 8 bases for V and 5 bases for J; bases not matched to a gene: 10. CDR1 is SQVTM, CDR2 ANQGSEA, per germline. CDR3 region: CSSLSWTGDNEQFF. The CDR3 coding sequence is TGCAGCTCTCTATCCTGGACAGGGGACAATGAGCAGTTCTTC.

The chain joins TRBV5-5 to TRBJ2-3; TRBD2 aligns across 9 bases. Per the germline V gene, CDR1 is SGHKS and CDR2 is YYEKEE (reference sequence). Germline trimming cut 0 bases from V and 4 bases from J; bases unmatched to any gene: 6. CDR3 length equals 16 residues. Here the CDR3 reads CASSLEASGKADTQYF. CDR3 bases: TGTGCCAGCAGCTTGGAGGCTAGCGGGAAGGCAGATACGCAGTATTTT.

The rearrangement uses TRBV15 and TRBJ2-3; 13 bases align to TRBD2. Germline V gene sequence: CDR1 LNHNV, CDR2 YYDKDF (reference sequence). Trimming took 0 bases from V and 6 from J; bases not matched to a gene: 6. This CDR3 is built from 17 residues. CDR3 nucleotide sequence: TGTGCCACCAGCAGAGACGGACTAGCGGGAGTGTGGGATACGCAGTATTTT. It is translated as CATSRDGLAGVWDTQYF.